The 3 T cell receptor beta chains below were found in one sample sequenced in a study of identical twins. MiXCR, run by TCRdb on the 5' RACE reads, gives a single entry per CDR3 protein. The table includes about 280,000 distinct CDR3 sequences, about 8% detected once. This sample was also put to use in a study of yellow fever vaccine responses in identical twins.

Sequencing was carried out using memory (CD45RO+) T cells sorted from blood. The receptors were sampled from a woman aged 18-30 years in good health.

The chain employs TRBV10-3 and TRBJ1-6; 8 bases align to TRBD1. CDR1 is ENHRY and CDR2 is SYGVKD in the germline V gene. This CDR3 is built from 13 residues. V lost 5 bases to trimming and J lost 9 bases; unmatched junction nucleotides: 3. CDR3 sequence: CAISNTGGSPLHF. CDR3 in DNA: TGTGCCATCAGTAACACAGGGGGTTCACCCCTCCACTTT.

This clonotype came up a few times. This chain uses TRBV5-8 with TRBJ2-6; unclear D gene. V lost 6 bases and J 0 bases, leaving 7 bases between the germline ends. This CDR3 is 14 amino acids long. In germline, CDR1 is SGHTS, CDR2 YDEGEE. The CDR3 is CASTTYSGANVLTF. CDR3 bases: TGTGCCAGCACCACCTACTCTGGGGCCAACGTCCTGACTTTC.

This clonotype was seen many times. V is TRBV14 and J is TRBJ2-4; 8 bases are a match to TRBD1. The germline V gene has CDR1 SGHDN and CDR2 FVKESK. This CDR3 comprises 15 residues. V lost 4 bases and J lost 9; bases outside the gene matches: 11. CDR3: CASSLRTGTGGIQYF. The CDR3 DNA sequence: TGTGCCAGCAGCCTCCGGACAGGGACTGGAGGCATTCAGTACTTC.